The clone carrying this TCR beta chain was counted at least ten times. First-strand cDNA used TRAV- and TRBV-specific primers, covering alpha and beta chains. TCR amplification ran approximately 22 PCR cycles using constant-region and V-primer adapter primers. MiXCR, run by TCRdb on the reads, gives a single entry per CDR3 protein. The sample records 100,000 or so distinct CDR3 sequences, under 25% being singletons. The time point was: after trial treatment. The sample's treatment: LDRT plus nivolumab, ipilimumab, low-dose cyclophosphamide and aspirin (RACIN trial). Patients with advanced, tumor-infiltrating lymphocyte-negative solid tumors were eligible. This record comes from a study of low-dose radiotherapy and immunotherapy resistance in tumors. This CDR3 region has 14 residues. Looked up from germline, CDR1 is MGHRA and CDR2 is YSYEKL. V gave up 3 bases and J gave up 1 base, with 10 bases separating them.

Here the sequenced sample was PBMCs, taken after low-dose radiotherapy plus immunotherapy. This sequence was found in a male donor with prostate cancer. The chain recombines TRBV4-1 with TRBJ2-7; D gene unclear. The CDR3 coding sequence is TGCGCCAGCAGCCAGGCCCTCGGGTCCTACGAGCAGTACTTC. Protein product: CASSQALGSYEQYF.